The clone carrying this TCR delta chain came up a few times. TCRdb pairs this DNA with a much larger clone's protein that differs at residue 4, likely a read error; the protein shown was translated from the DNA. CDR3 size: 18 residues. Germline V gene data show CDR1 as GEAIGNYY and CDR2 as EKD. The data were obtained in a study of gamma-delta chains in newborns, infants, children. Study in general: Innate gammadelta T cells reportedly expand polyclonally right after birth, driven by microbial exposure, per the title.

TCRdb re-called clones from the reads using CATT. The table includes 8,500 to 13,000 delta-chain clones, approximately 10% detected once. Material for sequencing was blood. V gene TRDV2 combines with J gene TRDJ1, with TRDD3 matching over 12 bases. The receptor was isolated from a child who was a newborn, infant or young child, either healthy, febrile or measles-vaccinated (not recorded which). The CDR3 reads CACGTVSLGDTRTDKLIF. The CDR3 DNA follows: TGTGCCTGTGGCACCGTCTCTCTGGGGGATACGCGCACCGATAAACTCATCTTT.